This T cell receptor beta chain was sequenced for a study of CD4 T cells in relation to SARS-CoV-2 and coronaviruses. Background on the study: The HLA restriction of the shared crossreactive spike epitopes was mapped.

Libraries were prepared by immunoSEQ multiplex PCR; TCRdb keeps only in-frame clonotypes and omits some of them. The profile covers some 42,000 clones, with more than 75% appearing a single time and 9% to 9.5% taken by the ten largest. V dropped 7 bases and J dropped 4 bases, with 16 bases sitting between them. This CDR3 is built from 14 residues. The germline V gene encodes CDR1 SNHLY and CDR2 FYNNEI. For this clone: Its antigen is unidentified.

Regarding the study as a whole: This crossreactivity analysis covered spike protein alone, no other viral proteins. Approximately 65% of donors had memory CD4+ clonotypes crossrecognizing SARS-CoV-2 and common cold coronavirus spike.

Sequenced: memory CD4+ T cells from PBMCs. The chain combines TRBV2 with TRBJ1-2; D might be TRBD1 (6 bases). This TCR came from an adult with COVID-19. Here the CDR3 reads CASTVGGLAYGYTF. The CDR3 coding sequence is TGTGCCAGCACCGTGGGGGGGCTTGCCTATGGCTACACCTTC.